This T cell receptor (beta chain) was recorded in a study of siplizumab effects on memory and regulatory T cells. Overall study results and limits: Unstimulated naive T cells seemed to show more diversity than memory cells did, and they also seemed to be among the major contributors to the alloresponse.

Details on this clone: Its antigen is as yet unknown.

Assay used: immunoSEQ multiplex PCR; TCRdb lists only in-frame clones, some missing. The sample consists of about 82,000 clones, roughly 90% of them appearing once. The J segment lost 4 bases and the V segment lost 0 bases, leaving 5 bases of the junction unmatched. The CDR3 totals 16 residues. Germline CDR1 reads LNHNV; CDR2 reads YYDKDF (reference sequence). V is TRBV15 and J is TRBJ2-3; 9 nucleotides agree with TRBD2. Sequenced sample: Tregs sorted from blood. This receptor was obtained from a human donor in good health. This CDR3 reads CATSREIGGGADTQYF. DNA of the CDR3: TGTGCCACCAGCAGAGAAATCGGCGGGGGGGCAGATACGCAGTATTTT.